The 27 T cell receptor beta chains reported below all come from one sample, sequenced in a study of shared clonotypes between healthy human individuals (TCRdb year 2020). Library method: the immunoSEQ multiplex PCR assay. TCRdb mirrors the immuneACCESS table, restricted to in-frame sequences. Some clones are absent from its copies; in checked studies, under half trace to an unresolved V gene, and the reason for the others is unknown. In this sample the table shows hundreds of thousands of clones, about 97% of which occur a single time. The ten largest clones represent roughly 0.05% of the sample. The sequenced sample was naive CD4+ T cells sorted from blood. The label giving this sample's cell subset or site can be read as: CD45RA+ positively selected. Every receptor here comes from a woman younger than 45 in good health.

The rearrangement joins TRBV10-1 to TRBJ2-7; 7 nucleotides line up with TRBD2. J was trimmed by 7 bases and V by 3 bases; bases with no gene match: 15. Germline loops: CDR1 WNHNN, CDR2 SYGVQD (reference sequence). CDR3 length: 16 amino acids. The DNA for the CDR3 is TGCGCCAGCAGTGAAGGCGGGAGTCACTCCTCTGTAGAGCAGTACTTC. Protein: CASSEGGSHSSVEQYF.

In its sample, this clone was seen once. The chain employs TRBV19 and TRBJ2-2; D not certain. Per germline, CDR1 LNHDA and CDR2 SQIVND (reference sequence). V was pared by 8 bases and J by 4 bases, with 14 bases between. The CDR3 totals 14 residues. The CDR3 bases are TGTGCCAGTGTCTGGCCGGGCGTCACCGGGGAGCTGTTTTTT. Protein product: CASVWPGVTGELFF.

V and J are TRBV5-5 and TRBJ2-2; weak D call: TRBD2 (6 bases). This CDR3 has 13 amino acids. Per germline, CDR1 SGHKS and CDR2 YYEKEE (reference sequence). Trimming took 2 bases from V and 7 from J, leaving 9 bases between them. Here the CDR3 DNA reads TGTGCCAGCAGCTTCATGCGGGACGGGGAGCTGTTTTTT. As protein: CASSFMRDGELFF.

For this clone: This sample includes further DNA sequences coding for the same CDR3. The chain employs TRBV5-4 and TRBJ1-1; 8 nucleotides align to TRBD1. Germline V gene lookup returns CDR1 SGHNT and CDR2 YYREEE (reference sequence). This CDR3 region has 12 residues. With 3 bases clipped from V and 8 bases from J, the junction kept 3 bases outside the gene matches. The CDR3 DNA sequence: TGTGCCAGCAGCTCCCAGGGGGCGGAAGCTTTCTTT. This sequence encodes CASSSQGAEAFF.

The chain combines TRBV27 with TRBJ1-2, with 8 nucleotides matching TRBD1. The germline gives CDR1 MNHEY, CDR2 SMNVEV (reference sequence). With V trimmed by 5 bases and J by 3 bases, 8 bases remained unmatched. The CDR3 totals 15 residues. Here the CDR3 reads CASSLPGGADYGYTF. The CDR3 DNA sequence: TGTGCCAGCAGTCTTCCAGGGGGCGCTGACTATGGCTACACCTTC.

The CDR3 DNA reads as TGTGCCAGCAGCAGAACAGCTAACGGGGAGCTGTTTTTT. It encodes CASSRTANGELFF. The rearrangement links TRBV7-7 to TRBJ2-2; no clear D gene. The CDR3 loop spans 13 amino acids. Germline-derived CDR1 and CDR2 are SSHAT and FNYEAQ (reference sequence). Trimming removed 5 bases at V and 7 bases at J, with 11 bases between. Filled out from reference TRBV7-7 and TRBJ2-2, the complete variable domain reads GAGVSQSPRYKVTKRGQDVTLRCDPISSHATLYWYQQALGQGPEFLTYFNYEAQPDKSGLPSDRFSAERPEGSISTLTIQRTEQRDSAMYRCASSRTANGELFFGEGSRLTVL.

The chain links TRBV5-1 to TRBJ2-3, with 12 bases that match TRBD2. Germline-derived CDR1 and CDR2 are SGHRS and YFSETQ. V dropped 5 bases and J dropped 6; count of bases not matched to a gene: 10. The CDR3 has 16 amino acids. In DNA form, the CDR3 reads TGCGCCAGCAGAATTTCTCTAGCGGGAGGGGTGGATACGCAGTATTTT. Encoded protein: CASRISLAGGVDTQYF.

The V and J genes are TRBV5-4 and TRBJ1-1, with D possibly TRBD1 on 5 matching bases. This CDR3 region has 15 residues. The germline V gene encodes CDR1 SGHNT and CDR2 YYREEE (reference sequence). The V gene lost 0 bases and the J gene lost 4 bases, with 13 bases spanning the gap. CDR3 protein: CASSLAQGISTEAFF. In DNA, the CDR3 is TGTGCCAGCAGCTTGGCGCAGGGTATCAGCACTGAAGCTTTCTTT. Looking up the rest from reference TRBV5-4 and TRBJ1-1 gives the full variable domain: ETGVTQSPTHLIKTRGQQVTLRCSSQSGHNTVSWYQQALGQGPQFIFQYYREEENGRGNFPPRFSGLQFPNYSSELNVNALELDDSALYLCASSLAQGISTEAFFGQGTRLTVV.

The V gene is TRBV4-2, the J gene TRBJ2-1; 7 positions agree with TRBD2. V gave up 1 base and J gave up 5 bases; unmatched junction bases: 8. Looked up from germline, CDR1 is LGHNA and CDR2 is YNFKEQ. CDR3 size: 16 residues. This CDR3 is CASSQVLASGHNEQFF. As DNA, the CDR3 is TGTGCCAGCAGCCAAGTCTTGGCTAGCGGTCACAATGAGCAGTTCTTC.

The chain links TRBV29-1 to TRBJ2-1; 9 nucleotides match TRBD2. Germline CDR1 is SQVTM and CDR2 is ANQGSEA. The CDR3 has 13 amino acids. CDR3: CTYFSSGNNEQFF. DNA of the CDR3: TGCACCTATTTTTCTAGCGGGAACAATGAGCAGTTCTTC.

The chain joins TRBV28 to TRBJ2-7; TRBD2 matches 7 bases. Germline V gives CDR1 MDHEN, CDR2 SYDVKM. The CDR3 length is 15 residues. V dropped 10 bases and J dropped 4; count of bases not matched to a gene: 16. Here the CDR3 DNA reads TGTGCCACTCAGGCCGGGGGAGGGTCCGGATACGAGCAGTACTTC. Its translation: CATQAGGGSGYEQYF. The full variable domain, rest sourced from reference TRBV28 and TRBJ2-7, is DVKVTQSSRYLVKRTGEKVFLECVQDMDHENMFWYRQDPGLGLRLIYFSYDVKMKEKGDIPEGYSVSREKKERFSLILESASTNQTSMYLCATQAGGGSGYEQYFGPGTRLTVT.

As for this clone: This sample includes further DNA sequences coding for the same CDR3. The rearrangement joins TRBV7-3 to TRBJ2-1; D not resolved. V was shortened by 5 bases and J by 0 bases, with 5 bases between the two germline ends. The CDR3 loop spans 13 amino acids. Germline V gives CDR1 SGHTA, CDR2 FQGTGA. The CDR3 sequence is CASSPSSYNEQFF. DNA of the CDR3: TGTGCCAGCAGCCCTAGCTCCTACAATGAGCAGTTCTTC. The full variable domain, with the rest looked up from reference TRBV7-3 and TRBJ2-1, is GAGVSQTPSNKVTEKGKYVELRCDPISGHTALYWYRQSLGQGPEFLIYFQGTGAADDSGLPNDRFFAVRPEGSVSTLKIQRTERGDSAVYLCASSPSSYNEQFFGPGTRLTVL.

The rearrangement uses TRBV27 and TRBJ2-3; weak D call: TRBD2 (5 bases). Per germline, CDR1 MNHEY and CDR2 SMNVEV (reference sequence). The V and J ends lost 3 bases and 6 bases respectively, with 13 bases between them. This CDR3 has 14 amino acids. CDR3 nucleotides: TGTGCCAGCAGTTTTGGTGGTAAGCGGGATACGCAGTATTTT. This codes for CASSFGGKRDTQYF.

This rearrangement joins TRBV6-1 to TRBJ2-7; 13 bases are a match to TRBD2. Germline V CDR1 and CDR2: MNHNS, SASEGT. V gave up 7 bases and J gave up 6 bases; unmatched junction bases: 9. This CDR3 has 15 amino acids. The CDR3 region is CASTPGLAGFGEQYF. Written as DNA, the CDR3 is TGTGCCAGCACTCCGGGACTAGCGGGATTCGGCGAGCAGTACTTC.

The J gene is TRBJ2-1, the V gene TRBV18, with TRBD1 matching over 9 bases. Trimming at V came to 10 bases and at J to 6 bases, leaving 7 bases not matched to a gene. Per the germline V gene, CDR1 is KGHSH and CDR2 is LQKENI. This CDR3 has 13 residues. In DNA form, the CDR3 reads TGTGCCACCTCGGGACAGGGCGGCAATGAGCAGTTCTTC. Its protein is CATSGQGGNEQFF.

This chain's CDR3 is CASSRTGPLFSDEQFF. As DNA, the CDR3 is TGCGCCAGCAGCCGGACGGGACCCCTGTTTTCCGATGAGCAGTTCTTC. The chain links TRBV4-1 to TRBJ2-1; D may match TRBD1 or TRBD2 (5 bases each). V was trimmed by 4 bases and J by 8 bases, leaving 21 bases between them. The CDR3 covers 16 residues. Germline-derived CDR1 and CDR2 are MGHRA and YSYEKL.

This chain links TRBV6-5 with TRBJ2-4; possibly TRBD2 for D (5 bases). The ends were cut back, 2 bases at V and 1 base at J, with 9 bases in the middle. The CDR3 is made up of 15 amino acids. Germline V gene sequence: CDR1 MNHEY, CDR2 SVGAGI. For the CDR3, the DNA is TGTGCCAGCAGTTACAAGAGGGATGCCAAAAACATTCAGTACTTC. Translating it yields CASSYKRDAKNIQYF.

The gene calls are TRBV6-5 and TRBJ2-1; 8 positions agree with TRBD2. Germline V gives CDR1 MNHEY, CDR2 SVGAGI. This CDR3 has 14 amino acids. The V segment lost 0 bases and the J segment 15 bases; nucleotides outside the gene matches: 10. The CDR3 reads CASSYSASGTSSFF. CDR3 DNA sequence: TGTGCCAGCAGTTACTCGGCCAGCGGGACTAGTTCGTTCTTC.

The chain couples TRBV19 to TRBJ1-5; 7 nucleotides align to TRBD1. The CDR3 sequence is 12 residues long. Germline lookup yields CDR1 LNHDA and CDR2 SQIVND (reference sequence). V lost 7 bases, J lost 6 bases, and 3 bases stayed unmatched. The CDR3 nucleotides are TGTGCCAGTACCACAGGGGTTCAGCCCCAGCATTTT. Its protein is CASTTGVQPQHF.

This chain's CDR3 is CASSHRLAGETQYF. For the CDR3, the DNA is TGTGCCAGCAGCCATCGATTAGCGGGAGAGACCCAGTACTTC. The rearrangement joins TRBV4-2 to TRBJ2-5, with TRBD2 matching over 7 bases. Trimming at V came to 3 bases and at J to 4 bases, leaving 5 bases not matched to a gene. Germline values: CDR1 LGHNA, CDR2 YNFKEQ. The CDR3 runs 14 residues.

The chain carries TRBV7-9 and TRBJ2-4, with TRBD2 matching 8 bases. There are 16 residues in the CDR3. After removal of 1 base from V and 2 bases from J, the junction contained 4 bases not matched to a gene. Germline V gene data show CDR1 as SEHNR and CDR2 as FQNEAQ (reference sequence). CDR3 coding DNA: TGTGCCAGCAGCTTAGAAGGGACTAGAACCAAAAACATTCAGTACTTC. Its translation is CASSLEGTRTKNIQYF.

The chain combines TRBV27 with TRBJ1-2; D is undetermined. V lost 3 bases and J lost 4, with 21 bases in between. The CDR3 covers 17 residues. Germline values: CDR1 MNHEY, CDR2 SMNVEV (reference sequence). CDR3 in amino acids: CASSFSKGSFPSYGYTF. DNA for the CDR3: TGTGCCAGCAGTTTTTCAAAGGGATCGTTCCCTAGCTATGGCTACACCTTC.

The chain couples TRBV6-6 to TRBJ2-2; D may be TRBD1 or TRBD2 (6 bases each). Germline CDR1 MNHNY, CDR2 SVGAGI (reference sequence). CDR3 length: 15 residues. Trimming removed 2 bases at V and 4 bases at J, with 11 bases between. The CDR3 protein is CASSYAGEVTGELFF. For the CDR3, the DNA is TGTGCCAGCAGTTACGCAGGGGAGGTCACCGGGGAGCTGTTTTTT.

The chain couples TRBV5-1 to TRBJ2-7; 10 nucleotides match TRBD1. Germline lookup yields CDR1 SGHRS and CDR2 YFSETQ. After removal of 4 bases from V and 3 bases from J, the junction contained 7 bases not matched to a gene. The CDR3 covers 15 residues. DNA of the CDR3: TGCGCCAGCAGCGGTACGACAGGGGGCAACTACGAGCAGTACTTC. Protein sequence: CASSGTTGGNYEQYF.

This clone was counted once. The sample has other DNA sequences that encode this CDR3 too. V and J are TRBV5-1 and TRBJ1-6; the match to TRBD1 covers 8 bases. From germline, CDR1 is SGHRS and CDR2 YFSETQ. Losses at the gene ends were 4 bases for V and 9 bases for J; bases not matched to a gene: 6. The CDR3 has 14 residues. CDR3 in DNA: TGCGCCAGCAGCCCAGGACAGGGTGGTTCACCCCTCCACTTT. Protein: CASSPGQGGSPLHF.

CDR3 protein: CASSSNTDTQYF. CDR3 nucleotides: TGTGCCAGCAGCTCAAACACAGATACGCAGTATTTT. This chain joins TRBV7-2 and TRBJ2-3; D not resolved. The CDR3 spans 12 residues. Trimming removed 4 bases from V and 2 bases from J, with 4 bases in between. Germline lookup yields CDR1 SGHTA and CDR2 FQGNSA. The full variable domain, with the rest looked up from reference TRBV7-2 and TRBJ2-3, is GAGVSQSPSNKVTEKGKDVELRCDPISGHTALYWYRQSLGQGLEFLIYFQGNSAPDKSGLPSDRFSAERTGGSVSTLTIQRTQQEDSAVYLCASSSNTDTQYFGPGTRLTVL.

The chain carries TRBV7-2 and TRBJ2-1; D is undetermined. The CDR3 runs 15 residues. Germline V gene data show CDR1 as SGHTA and CDR2 as FQGNSA. Trimming took off 3 bases at V and 4 bases at J, with 13 bases between the two ends. In DNA, the CDR3 is TGTGCCAGCAGCTTGGGCGGCCCACCATACAATGAGCAGTTCTTC. It codes for CASSLGGPPYNEQFF.